A single sample is the source of the 31 T cell receptor beta chains below, sequenced in a study of response to subunit inactivated influenza vaccine. A single record per CDR3 protein comes from TCRdb applying MiXCR to the RT-PCR reads. The sample records 610,000 or so distinct CDR3 sequences, around 15% being singletons. The sequencing here drew on PBMCs from blood, taken 11 to 12 days after vaccination. These receptors all stem from a man between 45 and 60 years old who received an inactivated influenza vaccine.

The chain combines TRBV20-1 with TRBJ2-5; tentative D call: TRBD1 (6 bases). Between the trimmed V and J ends, which lost 3 bases and 1 base, there was a span of 12 bases. Germline V gene data show CDR1 as DFQATT and CDR2 as SNEGSKA (reference sequence). This CDR3 spans 14 amino acids. This CDR3 is CSARGDRRQETQYF. The CDR3 DNA reads as TGCAGTGCTAGGGGAGACAGGCGCCAAGAGACCCAGTACTTC.

This clonotype was found a few times. The chain uses TRBV12-3 or TRBV12-4 and TRBJ2-1; D is perhaps TRBD1 or TRBD2 (5 bases each). There are 14 residues in the CDR3. V was pared by 4 bases and J by 9 bases, with 16 bases between. As DNA, the CDR3 is TGTGCCAGCAGTTCCCCGACCCGTGGGGGTGAGCAGTTCTTC. Encoded protein: CASSSPTRGGEQFF.

This clonotype was found a few times. The CDR3 sequence: CAISPGGTGVEEQYF. In nucleotides, the CDR3 is TGTGCCATCAGCCCAGGGGGGACAGGGGTAGAAGAGCAGTACTTC. The V and J genes are TRBV10-3 and TRBJ2-7, with 10 bases that match TRBD1. This CDR3 has 15 residues. V lost 6 bases to trimming and J lost 7 bases; unmatched junction nucleotides: 12. Germline values: CDR1 ENHRY, CDR2 SYGVKD.

V and J are TRBV7-2 and TRBJ2-3; D gene uncertain. V shed 2 bases and J shed 2 bases, with 14 bases lying between them. The germline CDR1 and CDR2 sequences are SGHTA and FQGNSA. The CDR3 loop spans 16 amino acids. The CDR3 DNA is TGTGCCAGCAGCTTATTCCCTATCGGTGCCACAGATACGCAGTATTTT. It is translated as CASSLFPIGATDTQYF.

This clonotype was detected a few times. The chain links TRBV20-1 to TRBJ2-1; 10 nucleotides line up with TRBD2. CDR1 is DFQATT, CDR2 SNEGSKA, per germline (reference sequence). The CDR3 has 14 residues. The V and J ends lost 5 bases and 6 bases, in that order; junction bases with no gene match: 7. Written as DNA, the CDR3 is TGCAGTGCTGCACCTAGCGGGAGAGGCAATGAGCAGTTCTTC. Its translation is CSAAPSGRGNEQFF.

The chain employs TRBV20-1 and TRBJ1-5, with D maybe TRBD1 (6 bases). This CDR3 has 13 amino acids. CDR1 and CDR2 from the germline V gene are DFQATT and SNEGSKA (reference sequence). The V end lost 8 bases, the J end lost 7 bases, and 18 bases lay between the germline ends. CDR3 loop: CSTLRDTAQPQHF. CDR3 bases: TGCAGTACCCTCCGGGACACCGCCCAGCCCCAGCATTTT.

This clonotype was counted at least ten times. The DNA of the CDR3 is TGCAGCCCTAGTAGGGCTTCCTATGGCTACACCTTC. Translation: CSPSRASYGYTF. The rearrangement uses TRBV29-1 and TRBJ1-2, with D unclear. Germline V gene sequence: CDR1 SQVTM, CDR2 ANQGSEA. Trimming took off 8 bases at V and 4 bases at J, with 14 bases between the two ends. The CDR3 runs 12 residues.

The V gene is TRBV7-9, the J gene TRBJ1-1; 7 bases are shared with TRBD1. Per the germline V gene, CDR1 is SEHNR and CDR2 is FQNEAQ (reference sequence). CDR3 size: 13 residues. V trimming: 4 bases; J trimming: 5 bases; junction bases outside the gene matches: 4. CDR3 sequence reads: CASSSRGRTEAFF. The DNA of the CDR3 is TGTGCCAGCAGCTCCAGGGGGAGAACTGAAGCTTTCTTT.

A few counts support this clonotype. The gene calls are TRBV20-1 and TRBJ2-7; no clear D gene. This CDR3 spans 13 amino acids. V was pared by 0 bases and J by 2 bases, with 8 bases between. The germline gives CDR1 DFQATT, CDR2 SNEGSKA (reference sequence). The CDR3: CSARDILPYEQYF. DNA for the CDR3: TGCAGTGCTAGAGACATTCTACCCTACGAGCAGTACTTC.

J is TRBJ2-1 and V is TRBV29-1; 8 nucleotides align to TRBD2. This CDR3 spans 12 amino acids. CDR1 is SQVTM, CDR2 ANQGSEA, per germline. V dropped 7 bases and J dropped 8; count of bases not matched to a gene: 7. The DNA of the CDR3 is TGCAGCGAGGAGGGACTAGGCGATGAGCAGTTCTTC. Its translation is CSEEGLGDEQFF.

This chain joins TRBV29-1 and TRBJ2-5, with 8 nucleotides matching TRBD2. V was clipped by 1 base and J by 2 bases; unmatched bases: 9. The CDR3 has 16 residues. Germline assignment: CDR1 SQVTM and CDR2 ANQGSEA. The CDR3 DNA reads TGCAGCGTTGAAGGACCTCGAGCGGGAGATCAAGAGACCCAGTACTTC. Translating it yields CSVEGPRAGDQETQYF.

The rearrangement uses TRBV4-3 and TRBJ2-1; D is uncertain. Germline V CDR1 and CDR2: LGHNA, YSLEER. V gave up 0 bases and J gave up 9 bases, with 15 bases separating them. The CDR3 has 15 residues. The CDR3: CASSQDQLSAVEQFF. CDR3 DNA sequence: TGCGCCAGCAGCCAAGATCAACTTTCGGCGGTTGAGCAGTTCTTC.

This clonotype was recorded a few times. The rearrangement links TRBV7-2 to TRBJ2-2, with TRBD2 matching over 9 bases. There are 16 residues in the CDR3. J was trimmed by 1 base and V by 4 bases; bases with no gene match: 4. Germline values: CDR1 SGHTA, CDR2 FQGNSA. In DNA, the CDR3 is TGTGCCAGCAGCTCTGTAGCGGGAGTGAACACCGGGGAGCTGTTTTTT. The encoded protein is CASSSVAGVNTGELFF.

The chain has TRBV15 and TRBJ2-7, with D possibly being TRBD2 (6 bases). This CDR3 has 13 residues. Germline loops: CDR1 LNHNV, CDR2 YYDKDF (reference sequence). V shed 8 bases and J shed 3 bases, with 14 bases lying between them. This CDR3 reads CATSPGDLYEQYF. CDR3 DNA: TGTGCCACCTCCCCGGGAGACCTCTACGAGCAGTACTTC.

The chain has TRBV7-3 and TRBJ2-7; tentative D call: TRBD1 (5 bases). CDR3 length equals 13 residues. V lost 2 bases and J 7 bases, leaving 12 bases between the germline ends. The germline V gene has CDR1 SGHTA and CDR2 FQGTGA. CDR3 in DNA: TGTGCCAGCAGCTTATTTTTAAGGGGTGAGCAGTACTTC. Its translation is CASSLFLRGEQYF. The variable domain in full, completed from reference TRBV7-3 and TRBJ2-7, reads GAGVSQTPSNKVTEKGKYVELRCDPISGHTALYWYRQSLGQGPEFLIYFQGTGAADDSGLPNDRFFAVRPEGSVSTLKIQRTERGDSAVYLCASSLFLRGEQYFGPGTRLTVT.

This clonotype was observed a few times. CDR3 nucleotide sequence: TGCGCCAGCAGCCAAGTTACTAGCGGCCAAGAGACCCAGTACTTC. This encodes CASSQVTSGQETQYF. The rearrangement links TRBV4-1 to TRBJ2-5; 8 bases align to TRBD2. The CDR3 runs 15 residues. Germline V gene sequence: CDR1 MGHRA, CDR2 YSYEKL. V shed 1 base, J shed 1 base, and the junction held 2 bases outside the gene matches.

V is TRBV5-1 and J is TRBJ2-5; D unclear. The V end was cut by 5 bases, the J end by 4 bases, with 9 bases between. Germline V gives CDR1 SGHRS, CDR2 YFSETQ. The CDR3 contains 12 residues. CDR3 sequence reads: CASRMWGETQYF. The CDR3 nucleotides are TGCGCCAGCAGAATGTGGGGAGAGACCCAGTACTTC.

The rearrangement links TRBV6-5 to TRBJ2-7; D ambiguous. V was pared by 0 bases and J by 2 bases, with 17 bases between. The CDR3 has 17 amino acids. Per germline, CDR1 MNHEY and CDR2 SVGAGI. CDR3 nucleotides: TGTGCCAGCAGTTACTCTACAAGCTACTCTCGCGCCTACGAGCAGTACTTC. This sequence encodes CASSYSTSYSRAYEQYF.

The sample holds a few counts of this clonotype. The genes are TRBV2 and TRBJ1-2, with D tentatively TRBD1 (5 bases). The CDR3 is 14 residues long. The germline gives CDR1 SNHLY, CDR2 FYNNEI. Trimming pared 6 bases from V and 6 bases from J, leaving 17 bases between. The CDR3 bases are TGTGCCAGCAGAATATCCGGGACGGCAAATGGCTACACCTTC. It translates to CASRISGTANGYTF.

This clonotype was found a few times. The V and J genes are TRBV9 and TRBJ2-3; D unclear. Germline lookup yields CDR1 SGDLS and CDR2 YYNGEE. CDR3 length equals 15 residues. The ends were cut back, 0 bases at V and 3 bases at J, with 11 bases in the middle. The CDR3 protein is CASSVDLLGTDTQYF. In nucleotides, the CDR3 is TGTGCCAGCAGCGTAGATCTACTGGGGACAGATACGCAGTATTTT.

This clonotype was detected a few times. This chain uses TRBV5-1 with TRBJ2-3, with TRBD1 identical over 7 bases. The length of the CDR3 is 14 residues. Trimming cost V 7 bases and J 3 bases; bases outside gene matches: 8. Germline assignment: CDR1 SGHRS and CDR2 YFSETQ. CDR3 sequence: CASRQGSITDTQYF. The CDR3 bases are TGCGCCAGCCGACAGGGAAGTATAACAGATACGCAGTATTTT.

The V gene is TRBV5-1, the J gene TRBJ2-3; 12 bases align to TRBD2. CDR1 is SGHRS, CDR2 YFSETQ, per germline. With V trimmed by 6 bases and J by 2 bases, 7 bases remained unmatched. CDR3 size: 16 residues. CDR3 amino acids: CASILGLAGSTDTQYF. The CDR3 coding sequence is TGCGCCAGCATATTAGGACTAGCGGGATCCACAGATACGCAGTATTTT.

This chain links TRBV18 with TRBJ1-1; no definite D call. From germline, CDR1 is KGHSH and CDR2 LQKENI. Trimming cost V 1 base and J 3 bases, with 9 bases left between them. The CDR3 spans 14 residues. Here the CDR3 reads CASSPRYEYTEAFF. CDR3 nucleotide sequence: TGTGCCAGCTCACCACGCTACGAGTACACTGAAGCTTTCTTT.

This clonotype was detected only a few times. V and J are TRBV20-1 and TRBJ2-1; weak D call: TRBD2 (5 bases). The CDR3 contains 15 residues. In germline, CDR1 is DFQATT, CDR2 SNEGSKA (reference sequence). The V end was cut by 0 bases, the J end by 0 bases, with 9 bases between. The CDR3 is CSARDGSVSYNEQFF. The CDR3 bases are TGCAGTGCTAGAGATGGTAGCGTCTCCTACAATGAGCAGTTCTTC.

V is TRBV20-1 and J is TRBJ2-7; a weak D match, TRBD1 (6 bases). CDR3 size: 12 residues. Germline loops: CDR1 DFQATT, CDR2 SNEGSKA (reference sequence). With 3 bases removed from V and 3 bases from J, the gap between germline ends came to 9 bases. CDR3 protein: CSASPTGYEQYF. Here the CDR3 DNA reads TGCAGTGCTAGCCCGACAGGCTACGAGCAGTACTTC.

The chain is built from TRBV20-1 and TRBJ2-3, with D possibly matching TRBD2 (6 bases). Trimming took off 3 bases at V and 2 bases at J, with 15 bases between the two ends. Per germline, CDR1 DFQATT and CDR2 SNEGSKA (reference sequence). The CDR3 is 15 residues long. CDR3 loop: CSASRGGAYTDTQYF. CDR3 bases: TGCAGTGCTAGTCGGGGCGGGGCCTACACAGATACGCAGTATTTT.

The chain has TRBV20-1 and TRBJ2-1, with D possibly called TRBD1 or TRBD2 (6 bases each). This CDR3 is built from 13 residues. CDR1 is DFQATT, CDR2 SNEGSKA, per germline (reference sequence). V was trimmed by 3 bases and J by 5 bases, leaving 11 bases between them. The CDR3 protein is CSARRGVNNEQFF. DNA for the CDR3: TGCAGTGCTAGGAGGGGGGTCAACAATGAGCAGTTCTTC.

This clonotype has more than one count but fewer than ten. The chain has TRBV20-1 and TRBJ2-5, with D perhaps matching TRBD2 (5 bases). Germline V gives CDR1 DFQATT, CDR2 SNEGSKA (reference sequence). This CDR3 region has 12 residues. With 3 bases removed from V and 5 bases from J, the gap between germline ends came to 10 bases. In nucleotides, the CDR3 is TGCAGTGCTAGTCTGGGAGTTGAGACCCAGTACTTC. Translating gives CSASLGVETQYF.

This clonotype was recorded a few times. The chain carries TRBV5-1 and TRBJ1-1, with 8 bases lining up with TRBD1. The V segment lost 3 bases and the J segment 1 base; nucleotides outside the gene matches: 8. The CDR3 is made up of 16 amino acids. Per the germline V gene, CDR1 is SGHRS and CDR2 is YFSETQ. DNA of the CDR3: TGCGCCAGCAGCTGGCCCAGGGGGCAAGCGAACACTGAAGCTTTCTTT. It specifies CASSWPRGQANTEAFF.

This clonotype was observed a handful of times. J is TRBJ2-1 and V is TRBV20-1; 9 bases align to TRBD2. CDR1 and CDR2 from the germline V gene are DFQATT and SNEGSKA (reference sequence). This CDR3 has 16 residues. The junction had 8 bases not matched to a gene; V was cut back by 3 bases and J by 2 bases. Here the CDR3 reads CSAREPSGKTYNEQFF. The CDR3 DNA is TGCAGTGCTAGGGAACCTAGCGGGAAGACCTACAATGAGCAGTTCTTC.

J is TRBJ1-1 and V is TRBV11-1; D gene unclear. The CDR3 has 15 residues. The germline V and J ends were trimmed by 3 bases and 1 base, with 12 bases remaining between them. Germline CDR1 is SGHAT and CDR2 is FQDESV (reference sequence). CDR3: CASSLADSRNTEAFF. CDR3 in DNA: TGTGCCAGCAGCTTGGCGGACTCGAGGAACACTGAAGCTTTCTTT. Full variable domain (outside the CDR3, taken from reference TRBV11-1 and TRBJ1-1): EAEVAQSPRYKITEKSQAVAFWCDPISGHATLYWYRQILGQGPELLVQFQDESVVDDSQLPKDRFSAERLKGVDSTLKIQPAELGDSAMYLCASSLADSRNTEAFFGQGTRLTVV.